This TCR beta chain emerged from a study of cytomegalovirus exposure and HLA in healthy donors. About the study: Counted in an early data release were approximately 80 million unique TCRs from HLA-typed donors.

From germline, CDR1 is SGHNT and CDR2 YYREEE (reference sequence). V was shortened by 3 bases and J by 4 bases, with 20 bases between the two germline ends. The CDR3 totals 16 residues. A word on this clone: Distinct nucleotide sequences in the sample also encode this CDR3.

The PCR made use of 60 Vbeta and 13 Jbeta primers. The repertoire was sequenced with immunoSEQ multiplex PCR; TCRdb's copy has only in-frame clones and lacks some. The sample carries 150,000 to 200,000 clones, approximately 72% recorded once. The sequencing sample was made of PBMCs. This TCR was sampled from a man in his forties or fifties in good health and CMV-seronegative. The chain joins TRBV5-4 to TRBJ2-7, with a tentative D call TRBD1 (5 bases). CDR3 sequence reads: CASSSPQGAYGYEQYF. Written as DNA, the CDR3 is TGTGCCAGCAGCTCCCCACAAGGGGCGTATGGGTACGAGCAGTACTTC.